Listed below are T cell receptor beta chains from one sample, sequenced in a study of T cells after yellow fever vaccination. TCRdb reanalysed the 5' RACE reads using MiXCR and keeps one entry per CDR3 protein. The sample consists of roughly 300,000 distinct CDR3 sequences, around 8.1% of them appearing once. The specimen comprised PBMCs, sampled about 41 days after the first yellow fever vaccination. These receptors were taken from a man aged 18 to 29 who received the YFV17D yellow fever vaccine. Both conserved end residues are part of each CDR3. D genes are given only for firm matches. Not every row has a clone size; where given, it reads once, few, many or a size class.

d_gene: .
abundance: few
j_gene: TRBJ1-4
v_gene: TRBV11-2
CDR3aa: CASSFSFNEKLFF
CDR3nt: TGTGCCAGCAGCTTCTCTTTTAATGAAAAACTGTTTTTT

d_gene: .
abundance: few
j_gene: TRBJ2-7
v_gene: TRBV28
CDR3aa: CASSTRFGGHYEQYF
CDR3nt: TGTGCCAGCAGTACACGGTTCGGGGGACACTACGAGCAGTACTTC

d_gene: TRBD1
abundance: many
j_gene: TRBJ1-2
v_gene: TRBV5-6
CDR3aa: CASSSGQGVPYGYTF
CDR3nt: TGTGCCAGCAGCTCGGGACAGGGGGTACCCTATGGCTACACCTTC

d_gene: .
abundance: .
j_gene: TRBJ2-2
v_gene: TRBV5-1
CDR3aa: CASSLSVDGYTGELFF
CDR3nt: TGCGCCAGCAGCTTGTCCGTCGACGGATACACCGGGGAGCTGTTTTTT

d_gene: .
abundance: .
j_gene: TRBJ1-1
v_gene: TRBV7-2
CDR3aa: CASSLGRVSTEAFF
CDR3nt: TGTGCCAGCAGCTTAGGAAGGGTGAGCACTGAAGCTTTCTTT

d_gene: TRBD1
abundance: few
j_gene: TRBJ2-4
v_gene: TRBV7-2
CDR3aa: CASSLWTGKNIQYF
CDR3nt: TGTGCCAGCAGCCTCTGGACAGGCAAAAACATTCAGTACTTC

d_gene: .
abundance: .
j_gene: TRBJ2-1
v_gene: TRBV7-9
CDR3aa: CASSLSGAAGEVRFF
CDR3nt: TGTGCCAGCAGCTTAAGTGGGGCCGCCGGTGAGGTGAGGTTCTTC

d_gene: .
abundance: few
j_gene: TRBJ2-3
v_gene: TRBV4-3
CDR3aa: CASSQASRGGRPDTQYF
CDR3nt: TGCGCCAGCAGCCAAGCCAGCCGCGGAGGAAGGCCAGATACGCAGTATTTT

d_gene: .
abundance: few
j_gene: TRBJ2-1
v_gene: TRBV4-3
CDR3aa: CASSQGRVGGYEQFF
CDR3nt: TGCGCCAGCAGCCAAGGGAGGGTGGGGGGCTATGAGCAGTTCTTC

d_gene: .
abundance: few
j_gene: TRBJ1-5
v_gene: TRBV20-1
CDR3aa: CSARDRPNQPQHF
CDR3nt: TGCAGTGCTAGAGATCGGCCCAATCAGCCCCAGCATTTT

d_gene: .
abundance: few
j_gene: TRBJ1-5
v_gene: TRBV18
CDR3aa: CASSLGWGALNQPQHF
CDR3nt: TGTGCCAGCTCACTGGGTTGGGGGGCCCTAAATCAGCCCCAGCATTTT

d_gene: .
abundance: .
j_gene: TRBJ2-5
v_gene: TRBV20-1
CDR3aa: CSADTAVQETQYF
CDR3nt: TGCAGTGCTGATACGGCCGTACAAGAGACCCAGTACTTC

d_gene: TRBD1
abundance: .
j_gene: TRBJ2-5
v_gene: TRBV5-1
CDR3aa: CASSGGTGGETQYF
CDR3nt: TGCGCCAGCAGCGGAGGGACAGGGGGAGAGACCCAGTACTTC

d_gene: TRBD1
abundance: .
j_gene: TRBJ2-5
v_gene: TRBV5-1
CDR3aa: CASSGTTGVEETQYF
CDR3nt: TGCGCCAGCAGCGGAACGACAGGGGTTGAAGAGACCCAGTACTTC

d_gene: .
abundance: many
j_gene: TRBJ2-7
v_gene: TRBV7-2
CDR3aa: CASSPGSGLSYEQYF
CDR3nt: TGTGCCAGCAGCCCGGGGAGTGGGCTCTCCTACGAGCAGTACTTC

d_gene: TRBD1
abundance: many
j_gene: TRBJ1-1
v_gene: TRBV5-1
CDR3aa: CASSLGDREGTEAFF
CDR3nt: TGCGCCAGCAGCTTGGGTGACAGGGAGGGCACTGAAGCTTTCTTT

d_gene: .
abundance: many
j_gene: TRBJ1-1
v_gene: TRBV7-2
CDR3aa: CASSPPSRNEAFF
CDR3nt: TGTGCCAGCAGCCCTCCCTCTCGAAATGAAGCTTTCTTT

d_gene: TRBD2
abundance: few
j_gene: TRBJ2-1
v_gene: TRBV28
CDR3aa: CASSRPPGGASNEQFF
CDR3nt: TGTGCCAGCAGTCGCCCCCCGGGGGGTGCAAGTAATGAGCAGTTCTTC

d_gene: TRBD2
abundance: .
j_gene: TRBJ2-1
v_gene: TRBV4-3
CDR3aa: CASSQVTTGLAGNEQFF
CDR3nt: TGCGCCAGCAGCCAAGTGACGACAGGACTAGCGGGGAATGAGCAGTTCTTC

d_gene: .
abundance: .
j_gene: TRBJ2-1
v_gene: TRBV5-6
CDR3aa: CASSLEAGLNEQFF
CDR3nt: TGTGCCAGCAGCTTGGAGGCAGGGCTCAATGAGCAGTTCTTC

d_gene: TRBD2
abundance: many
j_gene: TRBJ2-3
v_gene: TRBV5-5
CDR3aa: CASSSGLAADTQYF
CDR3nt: TGTGCCAGCAGCTCAGGACTAGCGGCAGATACGCAGTATTTT

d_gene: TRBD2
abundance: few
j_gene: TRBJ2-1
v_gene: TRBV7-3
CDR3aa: CASSSGPLAVSSYNEQFF
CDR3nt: TGTGCCAGCAGCTCGGGGCCACTAGCGGTGAGCTCCTACAATGAGCAGTTCTTC

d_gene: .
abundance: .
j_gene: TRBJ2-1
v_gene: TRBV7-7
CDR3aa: CASSSLEGNEQFF
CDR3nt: TGTGCTAGCAGCTCCCTTGAGGGGAATGAGCAGTTCTTC

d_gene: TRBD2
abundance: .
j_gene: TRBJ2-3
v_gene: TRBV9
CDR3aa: CASSALGGIDTQYF
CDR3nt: TGTGCCAGCAGCGCGTTGGGGGGGATAGATACGCAGTATTTT

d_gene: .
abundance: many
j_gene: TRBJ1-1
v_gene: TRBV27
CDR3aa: CANPSTPGEEEAFF
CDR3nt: TGTGCCAACCCCTCAACCCCCGGTGAAGAGGAGGCTTTCTTT

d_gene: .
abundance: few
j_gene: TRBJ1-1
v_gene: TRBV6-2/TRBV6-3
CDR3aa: CASSADSSNTEAFF
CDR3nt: TGTGCCAGCAGTGCGGACAGTTCGAACACTGAAGCTTTCTTT

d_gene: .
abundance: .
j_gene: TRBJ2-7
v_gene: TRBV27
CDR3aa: CASSLSRGLYSYEQYF
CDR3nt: TGTGCCAGCAGTTTATCACGGGGGCTCTACTCCTACGAGCAGTACTTC

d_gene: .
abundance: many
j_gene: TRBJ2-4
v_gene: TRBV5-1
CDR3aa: CASSPIRSFKNIQYF
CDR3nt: TGCGCCAGCAGCCCCATTAGGTCGTTTAAAAACATTCAGTACTTC

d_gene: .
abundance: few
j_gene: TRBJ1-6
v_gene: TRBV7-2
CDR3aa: CASSRDLQSPLHF
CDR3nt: TGTGCCAGCAGCCGGGACCTACAATCACCCCTCCACTTT